This is a list of T cell receptor beta chains from one sample in a study of response to subunit inactivated influenza vaccine. TCRdb reprocessed the RT-PCR reads with MiXCR, giving one entry per CDR3 protein. Here the sample spans about 520,000 distinct CDR3 sequences, less than 30% being singletons. The sample here was CD4+ T cells sorted from PBMCs, taken approximately 5 days after vaccination. The receptors come from a middle-aged man who received an inactivated influenza vaccine. The CDR3 runs from the conserved cysteine through the conserved F or W. A D gene is named only where the DNA matches it firmly. Rows give clone size only sometimes, using once, few, many, or a class for an expanded clone.

cdr3_aa: CASSPLGGPGETQYF; cdr3_nt: TGCGCCAGCTCTCCCCTGGGGGGTCCCGGAGAGACCCAGTACTTC; d_call: NA; j_call: TRBJ2-5; clone_size: once; v_call: TRBV5-1
cdr3_aa: CASSDLAGGPLEQYF; cdr3_nt: TGCGCCAGCAGCGACTTAGCGGGAGGGCCCCTCGAGCAGTACTTC; d_call: TRBD2; j_call: TRBJ2-7; clone_size: few; v_call: TRBV5-1
cdr3_aa: CSASPGGEEKLFF; cdr3_nt: TGCAGTGCTAGTCCGGGGGGCGAGGAAAAACTGTTTTTT; d_call: NA; j_call: TRBJ1-4; clone_size: NA; v_call: TRBV20-1
cdr3_aa: CASSQGAGRQGQPQHF; cdr3_nt: TGTGCCAGCAGCCAAGGCGCAGGGCGTCAAGGGCAGCCCCAGCATTTT; d_call: NA; j_call: TRBJ1-5; clone_size: NA; v_call: TRBV4-2
cdr3_aa: CASGPGGIESGYTF; cdr3_nt: TGTGCCAGTGGACCTGGTGGTATCGAGTCTGGCTACACCTTC; d_call: NA; j_call: TRBJ1-2; clone_size: many; v_call: TRBV11-2
cdr3_aa: CASSFVLDHNEQFF; cdr3_nt: TGTGCCAGCAGCTTTGTATTGGATCACAATGAGCAGTTCTTC; d_call: NA; j_call: TRBJ2-1; clone_size: NA; v_call: TRBV7-9
cdr3_aa: CASSWKSVAQETQYF; cdr3_nt: TGTGCCAGCAGCTGGAAGAGCGTGGCCCAAGAGACCCAGTACTTC; d_call: NA; j_call: TRBJ2-5; clone_size: NA; v_call: TRBV5-5
cdr3_aa: CASSYGGPNNEQFF; cdr3_nt: TGTGCCAGCAGTTACGGGGGGCCAAACAATGAGCAGTTCTTC; d_call: NA; j_call: TRBJ2-1; clone_size: NA; v_call: TRBV6-2/TRBV6-3
cdr3_aa: CASSLAGANEQYF; cdr3_nt: TGTGCCAGCAGCTTGGCAGGGGCCAACGAGCAGTACTTC; d_call: NA; j_call: TRBJ2-7; clone_size: few; v_call: TRBV7-2
cdr3_aa: CASSLWREQYF; cdr3_nt: TGTGCCAGCAGCTTATGGCGGGAGCAGTACTTC; d_call: NA; j_call: TRBJ2-7; clone_size: NA; v_call: TRBV11-2
cdr3_aa: CASSYQPNLDTEAFF; cdr3_nt: TGTGCCAGCAGTTACCAACCTAATTTGGACACTGAAGCTTTCTTT; d_call: NA; j_call: TRBJ1-1; clone_size: few; v_call: TRBV6-5
cdr3_aa: CASSSFTGPFTTGELFF; cdr3_nt: TGTGCCAGCAGTTCTTTTACGGGCCCCTTTACCACCGGGGAGCTGTTTTTT; d_call: NA; j_call: TRBJ2-2; clone_size: NA; v_call: TRBV6-2/TRBV6-3
cdr3_aa: CASSLEVAEETQYF; cdr3_nt: TGTGCCAGCAGCTTAGAGGTAGCGGAGGAGACCCAGTACTTC; d_call: NA; j_call: TRBJ2-5; clone_size: NA; v_call: TRBV7-8
cdr3_aa: CASSSGTLSSYEQYF; cdr3_nt: TGTGCCAGCAGTTCCGGGACGCTAAGCTCCTACGAGCAGTACTTC; d_call: NA; j_call: TRBJ2-7; clone_size: many; v_call: TRBV27
cdr3_aa: CASSSYGEQYF; cdr3_nt: TGTGCCAGCAGCTCATATGGGGAGCAGTACTTC; d_call: NA; j_call: TRBJ2-7; clone_size: once; v_call: TRBV7-2
cdr3_aa: CASSLAGLGGYNEQFF; cdr3_nt: TGTGCCAGCAGCTTAGCGGGCCTGGGGGGCTACAATGAGCAGTTCTTC; d_call: NA; j_call: TRBJ2-1; clone_size: NA; v_call: TRBV7-2
cdr3_aa: CASSQEARAINEKLFF; cdr3_nt: TGTGCCAGCAGCCAAGAAGCGAGAGCGATTAATGAAAAACTGTTTTTT; d_call: NA; j_call: TRBJ1-4; clone_size: NA; v_call: TRBV14
cdr3_aa: CASSQTPGSTDTQYF; cdr3_nt: TGTGCCAGCAGCCAGACCCCCGGGAGCACAGATACGCAGTATTTT; d_call: NA; j_call: TRBJ2-3; clone_size: few; v_call: TRBV5-6
cdr3_aa: CASSLQGYMETQYF; cdr3_nt: TGTGCCAGCAGTTTGCAGGGGTACATGGAGACCCAGTACTTC; d_call: NA; j_call: TRBJ2-5; clone_size: NA; v_call: TRBV28
cdr3_aa: CASSSMRGTTLFF; cdr3_nt: TGTGCCAGCAGCTCGATGAGGGGTACTACCCTGTTCTTC; d_call: NA; j_call: TRBJ2-1; clone_size: NA; v_call: TRBV7-2
cdr3_aa: CASSAWTRYTDTQYF; cdr3_nt: TGTGCCAGCAGCGCGTGGACAAGGTACACAGATACGCAGTATTTT; d_call: NA; j_call: TRBJ2-3; clone_size: NA; v_call: TRBV3-1
cdr3_aa: CASSPGLAGGTQYF; cdr3_nt: TGTGCCAGCAGCCCCGGACTAGCGGGAGGGACCCAGTACTTC; d_call: TRBD2; j_call: TRBJ2-5; clone_size: many; v_call: TRBV12-3/TRBV12-4
cdr3_aa: CASSPGRRAGELFF; cdr3_nt: TGTGCCAGCAGCCCGGGGCGGCGGGCCGGGGAGCTGTTTTTT; d_call: NA; j_call: TRBJ2-2; clone_size: NA; v_call: TRBV6-1
cdr3_aa: CAICRTRLAGGTDTQYF; cdr3_nt: TGTGCCATCTGCCGGACTAGACTAGCGGGAGGAACAGATACGCAGTATTTT; d_call: TRBD2; j_call: TRBJ2-3; clone_size: once; v_call: TRBV12-3/TRBV12-4
cdr3_aa: CSAEEVVGELFF; cdr3_nt: TGCAGTGCGGAGGAGGTGGTCGGGGAGCTGTTTTTT; d_call: NA; j_call: TRBJ2-2; clone_size: few; v_call: TRBV20-1
cdr3_aa: CASRSRTLRQAGDYNEQFF; cdr3_nt: TGTGCCAGCAGGAGCAGAACCTTAAGACAGGCCGGTGACTACAATGAGCAGTTCTTC; d_call: NA; j_call: TRBJ2-1; clone_size: NA; v_call: TRBV2
cdr3_aa: CASPETGWNIQYF; cdr3_nt: TGTGCAAGTCCCGAGACAGGGTGGAACATTCAGTACTTC; d_call: NA; j_call: TRBJ2-4; clone_size: NA; v_call: TRBV12-2
cdr3_aa: CSAREPLTSGNTIYF; cdr3_nt: TGCAGTGCTAGAGAACCCCTTACCTCTGGAAACACCATATATTTT; d_call: NA; j_call: TRBJ1-3; clone_size: few; v_call: TRBV20-1
cdr3_aa: CASSPLPPTGGGTGELFF; cdr3_nt: TGCGCCAGCAGCCCCCTTCCCCCCACAGGGGGTGGAACCGGGGAGCTGTTTTTT; d_call: TRBD1; j_call: TRBJ2-2; clone_size: NA; v_call: TRBV5-1
cdr3_aa: CASSHSGGGHFLGYTF; cdr3_nt: TGTGCCAGCAGTCACTCTGGGGGGGGACACTTTTTAGGCTACACCTTC; d_call: NA; j_call: TRBJ1-2; clone_size: NA; v_call: TRBV28
cdr3_aa: CASSEALAGYTDTQYF; cdr3_nt: TGTGCCAGCAGTGAAGCGCTAGCGGGGTACACAGATACGCAGTATTTT; d_call: TRBD2; j_call: TRBJ2-3; clone_size: NA; v_call: TRBV2
cdr3_aa: CSASGSAGELFF; cdr3_nt: TGCAGTGCTAGCGGTTCCGCCGGGGAGCTGTTTTTT; d_call: NA; j_call: TRBJ2-2; clone_size: few; v_call: TRBV20-1
cdr3_aa: CSVDRGEQFF; cdr3_nt: TGCAGCGTTGACAGGGGAGAGCAGTTCTTC; d_call: NA; j_call: TRBJ2-1; clone_size: few; v_call: TRBV29-1
cdr3_aa: CASGTSMGVEQFF; cdr3_nt: TGCGCTTCGGGGACTAGCATGGGGGTTGAGCAGTTCTTC; d_call: TRBD2; j_call: TRBJ2-1; clone_size: NA; v_call: TRBV5-1
cdr3_aa: CASSKGKGNSPLHF; cdr3_nt: TGTGCCAGCAGCAAAGGAAAAGGGAATTCACCCCTCCACTTT; d_call: NA; j_call: TRBJ1-6; clone_size: NA; v_call: TRBV21-1
cdr3_aa: CASSHPGTTTDTQYF; cdr3_nt: TGTGCCAGCAGCCATCCCGGGACTACCACAGATACGCAGTATTTT; d_call: TRBD2; j_call: TRBJ2-3; clone_size: NA; v_call: TRBV7-9
cdr3_aa: CASRDVLADTDTQYF; cdr3_nt: TGTGCCAGCAGAGACGTACTAGCGGACACAGATACGCAGTATTTT; d_call: TRBD2; j_call: TRBJ2-3; clone_size: NA; v_call: TRBV27
cdr3_aa: CASSLVVWGNEQFF; cdr3_nt: TGTGCCAGCAGCTTAGTAGTCTGGGGCAATGAGCAGTTCTTC; d_call: NA; j_call: TRBJ2-1; clone_size: few; v_call: TRBV7-8
cdr3_aa: CASSLASVQTYEQYF; cdr3_nt: TGTGCCAGCAGCTTAGCGTCGGTCCAAACCTACGAGCAGTACTTC; d_call: NA; j_call: TRBJ2-7; clone_size: NA; v_call: TRBV7-6
cdr3_aa: CSGRGNEQYF; cdr3_nt: TGCAGCGGGAGGGGGAACGAGCAGTACTTC; d_call: TRBD2; j_call: TRBJ2-7; clone_size: NA; v_call: TRBV20-1
cdr3_aa: CASSPQGWEDTEAFF; cdr3_nt: TGTGCCAGCTCACCGCAGGGGTGGGAGGACACTGAAGCTTTCTTT; d_call: NA; j_call: TRBJ1-1; clone_size: few; v_call: TRBV18
cdr3_aa: CASSDPGADTQYF; cdr3_nt: TGCGCCAGCAGCGACCCAGGGGCAGATACGCAGTATTTT; d_call: NA; j_call: TRBJ2-3; clone_size: NA; v_call: TRBV5-1
cdr3_aa: CASSLTVADTQYF; cdr3_nt: TGTGCCAGCAGCCTAACGGTGGCAGATACGCAGTATTTT; d_call: NA; j_call: TRBJ2-3; clone_size: NA; v_call: TRBV7-2
cdr3_aa: CASRLVLASHEQYF; cdr3_nt: TGCGCCAGCCGCTTGGTTCTAGCGAGCCACGAGCAGTACTTC; d_call: NA; j_call: TRBJ2-7; clone_size: NA; v_call: TRBV5-1
cdr3_aa: CSATGTDYEQYF; cdr3_nt: TGCAGTGCCACCGGGACAGATTACGAGCAGTACTTC; d_call: TRBD1; j_call: TRBJ2-7; clone_size: few; v_call: TRBV20-1
cdr3_aa: CASSTQRGGTDTQYF; cdr3_nt: TGCGCCAGCAGCACCCAGCGGGGTGGGACAGATACGCAGTATTTT; d_call: TRBD2; j_call: TRBJ2-3; clone_size: NA; v_call: TRBV4-3